This is a list of T cell receptor beta chains from one sample in a study of CD8 T cells in Susac syndrome. TCRdb called the immunoSEQ multiplex PCR reads again in MiXCR, with one record for every CDR3 protein. The sample gives tens of thousands of distinct CDR3 sequences, 85% to 95% of which show up once; roughly 0.2% is in the top ten. The source material was CD8+ T cells from PBMCs. These TCRs come from a human donor in good health. The CDR3 runs from the conserved cysteine through the conserved F or W. The D gene is left open where the match is weak. Size is stated for part of the rows, as once, few or many counts, or as a class when the clone is expanded.

TRBD1	TRBV4-2	-	TRBJ2-2	CASSLTGQSLYTGELFF	TGTGCCAGCAGCCTTACGGGACAGAGTTTATACACCGGGGAGCTGTTTTTT
TRBD2	TRBV2	-	TRBJ2-1	CASSASGSSYNEQFF	TGTGCCAGCAGTGCTAGCGGAAGCTCCTACAATGAGCAGTTCTTC
TRBD1	TRBV3-1	-	TRBJ2-7	CASRTGTGGYEQYF	TGTGCCAGCAGAACCGGGACAGGAGGCTACGAGCAGTACTTC
-	TRBV20-1	-	TRBJ1-2	CSAVNPGGEGYGYTF	TGCAGTGCTGTTAACCCGGGGGGCGAAGGGTATGGCTACACCTTC
TRBD1	TRBV10-3	-	TRBJ1-2	CAINTGGKNYGYTF	TGTGCCATCAATACAGGGGGAAAGAACTATGGCTACACCTTC
TRBD1	TRBV2	-	TRBJ2-5	CASRETGASGETQYF	TGTGCCAGCAGAGAAACAGGGGCCTCTGGGGAGACCCAGTACTTC
-	TRBV27	few	TRBJ1-4	CASRPYGTQSEKLFF	TGTGCCAGTCGTCCCTACGGGACACAGAGTGAAAAACTGTTTTTT
-	TRBV6-5	once	TRBJ2-2	CASSYVAGNTGELFF	TGTGCCAGCAGTTACGTGGCGGGGAACACCGGGGAGCTGTTTTTT
-	TRBV3-1	-	TRBJ2-5	CASSQDRVGGEETQYF	TGTGCCAGCAGCCAAGATCGGGTAGGGGGAGAAGAGACCCAGTACTTC
TRBD1	TRBV5-1	few	TRBJ2-7	CASSMGQGSSYEQYF	TGCGCCAGCAGCATGGGACAGGGGAGCTCCTACGAGCAGTACTTC
-	TRBV20-1	-	TRBJ2-3	CSARDDTQYF	TGCAGTGCTAGGGATGATACGCAGTATTTT
TRBD2	TRBV11-1	-	TRBJ2-1	CASSPGGGGATYNEQFF	TGTGCCAGCAGCCCGGGAGGCGGGGGGGCTACTTACAATGAGCAGTTCTTC
-	TRBV5-1	-	TRBJ1-2	CASSGGTQAPVDRYTF	TGCGCCAGCAGCGGCGGGACACAAGCCCCGGTGGATCGCTACACCTTC
-	TRBV28	-	TRBJ2-7	CASNHRYSYEQYF	TGTGCCAGCAACCACAGGTACTCCTACGAGCAGTACTTC
-	TRBV30	-	TRBJ2-7	CAWSATWASEGDEQYF	TGTGCCTGGAGTGCCACATGGGCCTCGGAGGGCGACGAGCAGTACTTC
-	TRBV3-1	-	TRBJ1-1	CASSRSMNTEAFF	TGTGCCAGCAGCCGATCCATGAACACTGAAGCTTTCTTT
-	TRBV7-9	-	TRBJ1-2	CASSRTGDNYGYTF	TGTGCCAGCAGCCGTACGGGGGATAACTATGGCTACACCTTC
TRBD1	TRBV12-3/TRBV12-4	-	TRBJ2-7	CASSLEQGVDEQYF	TGTGCCAGCAGTTTAGAACAGGGGGTCGACGAGCAGTACTTC
TRBD2	TRBV5-1	-	TRBJ2-5	CASSLEGFQRGLQETQYF	TGCGCCAGCAGCTTGGAGGGATTCCAGCGGGGACTCCAAGAGACCCAGTACTTC
-	TRBV7-9	once	TRBJ1-1	CASSLVGWNTEAFF	TGTGCCAGCAGCTTAGTAGGATGGAACACTGAAGCTTTCTTT
TRBD2	TRBV7-2	-	TRBJ2-1	CASSLTPPAREGNEQFF	TGTGCCAGCAGCTTAACCCCCCCAGCGAGGGAGGGCAATGAGCAGTTCTTC
-	TRBV7-6	once	TRBJ1-4	CASSALPRVNNEKLFF	TGTGCCAGCAGCGCCTTACCGAGAGTCAATAATGAAAAACTGTTTTTT
-	TRBV12-3/TRBV12-4	-	TRBJ1-5	CASSLDADYSNQPQHF	TGTGCCAGCAGTTTAGATGCGGACTATAGCAATCAGCCCCAGCATTTT
-	TRBV28	-	TRBJ2-7	CASSPYPTYEQYF	TGTGCCAGCAGTCCTTACCCGACGTACGAGCAGTACTTC
-	TRBV5-1	-	TRBJ1-6	CASSLAGRDSPLHF	TGCGCCAGCAGCTTGGCCGGGAGGGATTCACCCCTCCACTTT
-	TRBV7-9	-	TRBJ2-1	CASSHWGRVISYNEQFF	TGTGCCAGCAGCCACTGGGGCAGGGTGATCTCCTACAATGAGCAGTTCTTC
-	TRBV6-2/TRBV6-3	-	TRBJ2-7	CATTASGEQYF	TGTGCCACCACGGCTTCGGGGGAGCAGTACTTC
-	TRBV10-3	-	TRBJ1-1	CATSDDMNTEAFF	TGTGCCACCAGCGATGACATGAACACTGAAGCTTTCTTT
TRBD1	TRBV10-2	-	TRBJ1-1	CASSSGTGGAFF	TGCGCCAGCAGCTCCGGGACAGGGGGAGCTTTCTTT
-	TRBV4-1	-	TRBJ1-1	CASSQEGQLLITEAFF	TGCGCCAGCAGCCAAGAAGGACAGCTCTTAATCACTGAAGCTTTCTTT
-	TRBV4-2	-	TRBJ1-3	CASSQGTVPKAIYF	TGTGCCAGCAGCCAAGGGACAGTGCCTAAGGCCATATATTTT
-	TRBV27	-	TRBJ2-1	CASSLLGSSYNEQFF	TGTGCCAGCAGTTTACTGGGGAGCTCCTACAATGAGCAGTTCTTC
-	TRBV29-1	-	TRBJ2-2	CSVWSTGELFF	TGCAGCGTTTGGAGCACCGGGGAGCTGTTTTTT
-	TRBV7-9	-	TRBJ1-1	CASSLESSGVEAFF	TGTGCCAGCAGCTTAGAAAGTTCGGGGGTAGAAGCTTTCTTT
TRBD2	TRBV3-1	-	TRBJ2-7	CASSQAGGARFEQYF	TGTGCCAGCAGCCAAGCGGGGGGGGCCCGATTCGAGCAGTACTTC
-	TRBV27	once	TRBJ1-2	CASSFLPSRAPNYGYTF	TGTGCCAGCAGTTTCCTTCCCTCCCGGGCCCCTAACTATGGCTACACCTTC
TRBD1	TRBV7-9	-	TRBJ2-1	CASSLLPGQGFYNEQFF	TGTGCCAGCAGCTTGCTACCGGGACAGGGATTTTACAATGAGCAGTTCTTC
TRBD1	TRBV7-2	few	TRBJ2-7	CASSLAGQGYEQYF	TGTGCCAGCAGCTTAGCGGGACAGGGCTACGAGCAGTACTTC